This T cell receptor (beta chain) came from a study of T cell responses to AZD1222 COVID-19 vaccine. Overall study findings and caveats: Mapped onto spike, vaccine-associated CD4 TCRs spanned it and were dominant at 160-218 and 743-854. Among spike-specific TCRs, nearly half reportedly target unmutated variant regions. There were repertoire samples only from the period after the peak T cell response.

Concerning this clone itself: Its target is unknown.

Method: immunoSEQ multiplex PCR; TCRdb's copy keeps in-frame clones and lacks some. The sample contains roughly 100,000 clones, about 94% of which appear only once. This sequence originates from an adult in good health. The material was peripheral blood, obtained on day 0 of AZD1222 vaccination.

The CDR3 reads CASSLRRVAVNEKLFF. CDR3 sequence (DNA): TGTGCCAGCAGCCTTAGACGGGTGGCCGTCAATGAAAAACTGTTTTTT. The genes are TRBV7-8 and TRBJ1-4; D call uncertain. Trimming left V 5 bases short and J 5 bases short, with 18 bases between. The CDR3 has 16 amino acids. Germline CDR1 reads SGHVS; CDR2 reads FQNEAQ.